The sequence of this T cell receptor beta chain was determined in a study of T cell repertoires in cytomegalovirus infection. This clonotype appeared a few times. TCRdb redid the calling of the reads with MiXCR, one entry per CDR3 protein. The table has 250,000 to 300,000 distinct CDR3 sequences, around 8.7% seen once. This clonotype was sampled from a human donor in good health (CMV status not recorded). Some clones in this sample may be carry-over from other donors' samples. The specimen sequenced was PBMCs.

The CDR3 sequence is CASRASGSSYNEQFF. DNA for the CDR3: TGTGCCAGCAGAGCCAGCGGGAGCTCCTACAATGAGCAGTTCTTC. The J gene is TRBJ2-1, the V gene TRBV6-2 or TRBV6-3; TRBD2 matches 8 bases. J was trimmed by 0 bases and V by 6 bases; bases with no gene match: 4. Germline V gives CDR1 MNHEY, CDR2 SVGEGT. The CDR3 is 15 residues long.